The entry that follows covers one T cell receptor (beta chain) sequence. Its cognate antigen is unknown. The entry originates in a study of cytomegalovirus exposure and HLA in healthy donors. Study summary: The 90 to 150 validation repertoires, a later analysis reported, used the same platform as the approximately 670 repertoires from the first cohort.

Findings and caveats of the study: Altogether, 170 or so TCR beta chains were recorded as cytomegalovirus-associated. One later analysis, an examination of the 120 validation repertoires, found that first-cohort TCR clusters tended to co-occur in them.

The CDR3 has 16 residues. Germline-derived CDR1 and CDR2 are LNHDA and SQIVND (reference sequence). Losses at the gene ends were 5 bases for V and 1 base for J; bases not matched to a gene: 9. Sequenced by immunoSEQ multiplex PCR; TCRdb stores in-frame clones only, minus some. The sample includes approximately 110,000 clones, around 83% of them seen just once. The receptor was derived from a woman under 30 in good health and CMV-seropositive. The rearrangement joins TRBV19 to TRBJ2-7, with 9 bases matching TRBD2. Sequencing was performed on PBMCs. CDR3 DNA sequence: TGTGCCAGTAGTGTAACTAGCGGGCTGGGATCCTACGAGCAGTACTTC. Protein: CASSVTSGLGSYEQYF.